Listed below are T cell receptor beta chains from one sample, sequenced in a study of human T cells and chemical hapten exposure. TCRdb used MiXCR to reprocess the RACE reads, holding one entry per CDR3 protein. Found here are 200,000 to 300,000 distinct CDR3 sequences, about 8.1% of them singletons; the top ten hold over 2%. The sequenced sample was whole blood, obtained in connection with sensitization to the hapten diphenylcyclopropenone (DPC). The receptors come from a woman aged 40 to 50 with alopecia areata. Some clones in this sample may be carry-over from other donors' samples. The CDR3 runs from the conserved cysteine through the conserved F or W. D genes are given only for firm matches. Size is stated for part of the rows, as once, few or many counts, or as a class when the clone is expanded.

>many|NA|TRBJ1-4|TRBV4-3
TGCGCCAGCAGCCAAGACCGGGACACGGCAGTAAAACTGTTTTTT
CASSQDRDTAVKLFF
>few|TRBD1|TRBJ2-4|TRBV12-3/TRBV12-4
TGTGCCAGCAGTGACCGGACAGGGGGCGACATTCAGTACTTC
CASSDRTGGDIQYF
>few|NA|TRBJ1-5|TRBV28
TGTGCCGCTCGGGGGACATTCCTCCCGGTTAGCAATCAGCCCCAGCATTTT
CAARGTFLPVSNQPQHF
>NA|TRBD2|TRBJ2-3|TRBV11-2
TGTGCCAGCAGCTTAGCCGGAACTAGCGGTGCCACAGATACGCAGTATTTT
CASSLAGTSGATDTQYF
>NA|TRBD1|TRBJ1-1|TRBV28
TGTGCCAGCACATCCGTCTCGATTTGGACAGGGGCAGGGGACACTGAAGCTTTCTTT
CASTSVSIWTGAGDTEAFF
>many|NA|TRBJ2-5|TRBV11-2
TGTGCCAGCAGCCCCCTTGGAGGGGGGTACCGAGCGGAGACCCAGTACTTC
CASSPLGGGYRAETQYF
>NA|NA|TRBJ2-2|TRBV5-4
TGTGCCAGCAGCTTTAACCCGGAGTCCGGGGAGCTGTTTTTT
CASSFNPESGELFF
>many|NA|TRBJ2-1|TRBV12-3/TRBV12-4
TGTGCCAGCAGTTTTGCGGGCAATGAGCAGTTCTTC
CASSFAGNEQFF
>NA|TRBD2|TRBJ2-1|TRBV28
TGTGCCAGCAGGGGACTAGCGGGAGGTCTTCACGAGCAGTTCTTC
CASRGLAGGLHEQFF
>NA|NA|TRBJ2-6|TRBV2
TGTGCCAGCAGTGAAGCTATAGGAGCCTCTGGGGCCAACGTCCTGACTTTC
CASSEAIGASGANVLTF
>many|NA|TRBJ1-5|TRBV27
TGTGCCAGCAGTCCTCTTGGGGGTCCTTATAGCAATCAGCCCCAGCATTTT
CASSPLGGPYSNQPQHF
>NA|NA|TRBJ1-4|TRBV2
TGTGCCAGCAGCCGCACAGGGTTTAATGAAAAACTGTTTTTT
CASSRTGFNEKLFF
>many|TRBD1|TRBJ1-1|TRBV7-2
TGTGCCAGCAGCTTAGGGGGGGACAGGAGTGAAGCTTTCTTT
CASSLGGDRSEAFF
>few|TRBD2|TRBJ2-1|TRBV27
TGTGCCAGCAGTCGCCACACACCACGCGGGAGCTCCTACAATGAGCAGTTCTTC
CASSRHTPRGSSYNEQFF
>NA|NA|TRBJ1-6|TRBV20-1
TGCAGTGCTAGAGATAGCACTAATTCACCCCTCCACTTT
CSARDSTNSPLHF
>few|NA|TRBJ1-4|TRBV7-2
TGTGCCAGCAGCTTAGCCCGGGGATCAACTAATGAAAAACTGTTTTTT
CASSLARGSTNEKLFF